This T cell receptor (beta chain) stems from a study of Ad26.COV2.S vaccination and SARS-CoV-2 variants. Whole-study findings and limits: Marked by substantial breadth, spike-specific CD8+ and CD4+ T cell responses were reportedly seen after vaccination.

Noted treatment: over 15 received Ad26.COV2.S at low or high dose, single or two shots; about 5 received placebo; per-sample allocation not given. After the first vaccine or placebo injection, samples were drawn on day 63. Sequencing was performed with immunoSEQ multiplex PCR; in TCRdb, only in-frame clones are kept and a portion is missing. The sample yields 300,000 to 500,000 clones, 88% seen once. The CDR3 covers 14 residues. Germline CDR1 and CDR2: SGHAT and FQNNGV. Trimming took 4 bases from V and 0 from J, leaving 6 bases between them. In the case of this clone: What it binds is not known.

The clonotype was recovered from a person aged 18 to 65 who received the Ad26.COV2.S COVID-19 vaccine or a placebo. The chain has TRBV11-2 and TRBJ1-4; D not resolved. The sample consisted of peripheral blood, taken in a trial of Ad26.COV2.S vaccine versus placebo. In nucleotides, the CDR3 is TGTGCCAGCAGCTCAGTTCCAACTAATGAAAAACTGTTTTTT. Amino acids: CASSSVPTNEKLFF.